This T cell receptor beta chain emerged from a study of beta chain features in type 1 diabetes. Every bit of the isolated RNA underwent reverse transcription, so sequencing read expressed TCRB transcripts. Sequenced by immunoSEQ multiplex PCR; TCRdb stores in-frame clones only, minus some. The table includes nearly 700,000 clones, 13% detected once. Germline CDR1 is SGHDT and CDR2 is YYEEEE. V was shortened by 3 bases and J by 8 bases, with 17 bases between the two germline ends. The CDR3 spans 14 residues. Study-level findings and limits: Shortening that was moderate but significant affected the TCRB CDR3s of Type 1 diabetes patients in all four CD4+ subsets.

In this sample, this clone turned up a few times. As yet, its antigen is unknown. Sample: naive CD4+ T cells from blood. The rearrangement links TRBV5-6 to TRBJ1-2, with a weak D call TRBD1 (5 bases). The TCR sequence derives from a man aged 18 to 35 with type 1 diabetes. For the CDR3, the DNA is TGTGCCAGCAGCTATACAGGTTCCGACGTCGGCTACACCTTC. Translated: CASSYTGSDVGYTF.